Listed here is a single TCR beta chain. Germline loops: CDR1 MRHNA, CDR2 SNTAGT. Trimming shortened V by 3 bases and J by 6 bases, and 8 bases separated the two germline ends. The CDR3 is 13 residues long. The record originates from a study of blood T cell repertoires in COVID-19. TCRdb's table, derived via immunoSEQ multiplex PCR, lists solely in-frame clones and lacks some. The table includes 160,000 or so clones, about four fifths detected once. The rearrangement joins TRBV6-4 to TRBJ2-2; possible D gene TRBD1, 6 bases. The clonotype was recovered from a man between 65 and 80 years old who had recovered from COVID-19. The sequenced sample was peripheral blood. CDR3 protein: CASSEQGSGELFF. In DNA form, the CDR3 reads TGTGCCAGCAGTGAACAGGGCTCCGGGGAGCTGTTTTTT.